The present T cell receptor (beta chain) was sequenced within a study of Ad26.COV2.S vaccination and SARS-CoV-2 variants. Study as a whole: Donor got 5x10^10 or 1x10^11 viral particles of Ad26.COV2.S. Study conclusions and caveats: Total T cell responses, in the TCR breadth and depth analyses, may have been underestimated.

The treatment: over 15 received Ad26.COV2.S at low or high dose, single or two shots; 5 received placebo; per-sample allocation not given. Sampling was performed 63 days after the first vaccine or placebo injection. Remarks on this clone: Its target is unknown.

The CDR3 runs to 18 residues. Per germline, CDR1 SGHTS and CDR2 YDEGEE. The ends were cut back, 6 bases at V and 1 base at J, with 25 bases in the middle. Measured with immunoSEQ multiplex PCR; TCRdb has only the in-frame clones, and not every one. The sample lists 350,000 to 400,000 clones, 80% to 90% occurring once. This chain uses TRBV5-8 with TRBJ2-5; TRBD1 or TRBD2 may be the D gene (5 bases each). The sequences come from peripheral blood, collected in a trial of Ad26.COV2.S vaccine versus placebo. The clonotype comes from a person between 18 and 59 years old who received the Ad26.COV2.S COVID-19 vaccine or a placebo. The DNA of the CDR3 is TGTGCCAGCACCCGGGACCCCGCTGGAGGAGAAACCCAAGAGACCCAGTACTTC. It codes for CASTRDPAGGETQETQYF. Drawing the rest from reference TRBV5-8 and TRBJ2-5, the complete variable domain is EAGVTQSPTHLIKTRGQQATLRCSPISGHTSVYWYQQALGLGLQFLLWYDEGEERNRGNFPPRFSGRQFPNYSSELNVNALELEDSALYLCASTRDPAGGETQETQYFGPGTRLLVL.